Presented here are 11 T cell receptor beta chains from one specimen sequenced in a study of shared clonotypes between healthy human individuals (TCRdb year 2020). To prepare the library, the immunoSEQ multiplex PCR assay was applied. What TCRdb holds here is the immuneACCESS table cut down to in-frame rearrangements. Part of the clones is not present; checked against another copy, under half of the missing clones reflect an unresolved V gene, and the others are unexplained. Here the sample has some 500,000 clones; around 96% occur a single time. The ten largest clonotypes hold 0.05% to 0.08% of the sample. Material for sequencing was naive CD4+ T cells sorted from blood. Explained via the paper, the cell subset or site label denotes: CD45RA+ positively selected. The receptors here all came from a woman in her 30s in good health.

The rearrangement links TRBV6-1 to TRBJ1-2, with 10 positions matching TRBD1. CDR1 MNHNS and CDR2 SASEGT come from the germline V gene. Unmatched junction bases numbered 8, after V lost 4 bases and J lost 6 bases. The CDR3 length is 15 residues. CDR3: CASSGLRQGAHGYTF. CDR3 coding DNA: TGTGCCAGCAGTGGTTTGAGACAGGGGGCCCATGGCTACACCTTC.

The chain uses TRBV16 and TRBJ2-2; D unclear. Germline V gives CDR1 KGHSY, CDR2 FQNENV. CDR3 size: 15 residues. Trimming took off 2 bases at V and 0 bases at J, with 7 bases between the two ends. This chain's CDR3 is CASSQGRANTGELFF. The CDR3 coding sequence is TGTGCCAGCAGCCAAGGACGGGCGAACACCGGGGAGCTGTTTTTT.

CDR3 nucleotides: TGTGCCAGCAGCTTCGGGACAGGGGGCGGCTACGAGCAGTACTTC. It encodes CASSFGTGGGYEQYF. V is TRBV7-2 and J is TRBJ2-7, with 12 nucleotides matching TRBD1. The V gene's germline CDR1 is SGHTA and CDR2 FQGNSA. V lost 3 bases to trimming and J lost 3 bases; unmatched junction nucleotides: 3. This CDR3 is 15 amino acids long. The whole variable domain, remainder taken from reference TRBV7-2 and TRBJ2-7, is GAGVSQSPSNKVTEKGKDVELRCDPISGHTALYWYRQSLGQGLEFLIYFQGNSAPDKSGLPSDRFSAERTGGSVSTLTIQRTQQEDSAVYLCASSFGTGGGYEQYFGPGTRLTVT.

The chain recombines TRBV6-4 with TRBJ1-5; D is uncertain. From germline, CDR1 is MRHNA and CDR2 SNTAGT. Trimming pared 1 base from V and 0 bases from J, leaving 7 bases between. This CDR3 is 15 amino acids long. This CDR3 is CASSDLGNSNQPQHF. The CDR3 coding sequence is TGTGCCAGCAGTGACTTGGGCAATAGCAATCAGCCCCAGCATTTT.

This clone was detected once. The V and J genes are TRBV5-1 and TRBJ2-1; D is unclear. Germline V gene lookup returns CDR1 SGHRS and CDR2 YFSETQ. Trimming cost V 0 bases and J 7 bases, with 14 bases left between them. The CDR3 length is 15 residues. CDR3 loop: CASSLVAVPGNEQFF. As DNA, the CDR3 is TGCGCCAGCAGCTTGGTTGCGGTCCCTGGTAATGAGCAGTTCTTC. Complete variable domain (other parts from reference TRBV5-1 and TRBJ2-1): KAGVTQTPRYLIKTRGQQVTLSCSPISGHRSVSWYQQTPGQGLQFLFEYFSETQRNKGNFPGRFSGRQFSNSRSEMNVSTLELGDSALYLCASSLVAVPGNEQFFGPGTRLTVL.

The chain is built from TRBV4-2 and TRBJ1-5; D gene ambiguous. The CDR3 contains 15 residues. Trimming removed 4 bases from V and 3 bases from J, with 13 bases in between. CDR1 is LGHNA, CDR2 YNFKEQ, per germline. The CDR3 sequence is CASSPRRGDNQPQHF. The DNA of the CDR3 is TGTGCCAGCAGCCCCCGTCGTGGGGACAATCAGCCCCAGCATTTT.

CDR3 coding DNA: TGTGCCAGCAGTCCAGGACAGGCACTAGGGGAGCAGTACTTC. Encoded protein: CASSPGQALGEQYF. This chain uses TRBV7-9 with TRBJ2-5, with 7 positions matching TRBD1. This CDR3 is 14 amino acids long. The germline V gene has CDR1 SEHNR and CDR2 FQNEAQ (reference sequence). V shed 6 bases and J 11 bases; nucleotides not matched to a gene: 15.

The V gene is TRBV5-1, the J gene TRBJ1-2; 7 positions agree with TRBD1. Trimming took 0 bases from V and 8 from J; bases not matched to a gene: 16. Germline CDR1 SGHRS, CDR2 YFSETQ. CDR3 length equals 17 residues. CDR3 coding DNA: TGCGCCAGCAGCTTGGCCGGGGTGGACAGGCCACCCGGGGGCTACACCTTC. Its translation is CASSLAGVDRPPGGYTF.

V and J are TRBV28 and TRBJ1-2, with D possibly being TRBD1 (5 bases). The V gene lost 2 bases and the J gene lost 7 bases, with 17 bases spanning the gap. Germline V CDR1 and CDR2: MDHEN, SYDVKM. This CDR3 has 15 amino acids. The CDR3 DNA reads TGTGCCAGCAGTTTACCCGACAGTAGTTTGAGTGGCTACACCTTC. Amino acid sequence: CASSLPDSSLSGYTF.

The V call is TRBV6-5, the J call TRBJ2-2, with 10 bases identical to TRBD1. The CDR3 has 15 amino acids. V lost 6 bases to trimming and J lost 3 bases; unmatched junction nucleotides: 4. Looked up from germline, CDR1 is MNHEY and CDR2 is SVGAGI. DNA for the CDR3: TGTGCCAGCAGCCCCGACAGGGGGCACACCGGGGAGCTGTTTTTT. Protein product: CASSPDRGHTGELFF.

This CDR3 reads CASSLLVSGSSGELFF. DNA for the CDR3: TGTGCCAGCAGCTTGCTGGTTAGCGGGAGTAGCGGGGAGCTGTTTTTT. J is TRBJ2-2 and V is TRBV5-4, with TRBD2 matching 9 bases. J lost 7 bases, V lost 1 base, and 8 bases had no gene match. The CDR3 has 16 amino acids. From germline, CDR1 is SGHNT and CDR2 YYREEE (reference sequence).